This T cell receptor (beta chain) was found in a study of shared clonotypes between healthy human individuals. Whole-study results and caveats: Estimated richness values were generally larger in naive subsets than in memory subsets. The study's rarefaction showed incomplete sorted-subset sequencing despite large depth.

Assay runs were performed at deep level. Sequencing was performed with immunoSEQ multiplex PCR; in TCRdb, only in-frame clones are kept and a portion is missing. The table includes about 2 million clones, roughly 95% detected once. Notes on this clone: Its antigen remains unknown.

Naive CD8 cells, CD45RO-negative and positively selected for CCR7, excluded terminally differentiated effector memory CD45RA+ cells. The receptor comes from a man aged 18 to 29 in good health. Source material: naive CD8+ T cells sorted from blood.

The CDR3 reads CASSPGAESEAFF. The CDR3 nucleotides read TGTGCCAGCAGCCCTGGGGCGGAGAGTGAAGCTTTCTTT. The rearrangement links TRBV5-4 to TRBJ1-1; TRBD1 is a possible D gene (5 bases). The germline V and J ends were trimmed by 4 bases and 7 bases, with 14 bases remaining between them. Germline-derived CDR1 and CDR2 are SGHNT and YYREEE (reference sequence). This CDR3 contains 13 residues.